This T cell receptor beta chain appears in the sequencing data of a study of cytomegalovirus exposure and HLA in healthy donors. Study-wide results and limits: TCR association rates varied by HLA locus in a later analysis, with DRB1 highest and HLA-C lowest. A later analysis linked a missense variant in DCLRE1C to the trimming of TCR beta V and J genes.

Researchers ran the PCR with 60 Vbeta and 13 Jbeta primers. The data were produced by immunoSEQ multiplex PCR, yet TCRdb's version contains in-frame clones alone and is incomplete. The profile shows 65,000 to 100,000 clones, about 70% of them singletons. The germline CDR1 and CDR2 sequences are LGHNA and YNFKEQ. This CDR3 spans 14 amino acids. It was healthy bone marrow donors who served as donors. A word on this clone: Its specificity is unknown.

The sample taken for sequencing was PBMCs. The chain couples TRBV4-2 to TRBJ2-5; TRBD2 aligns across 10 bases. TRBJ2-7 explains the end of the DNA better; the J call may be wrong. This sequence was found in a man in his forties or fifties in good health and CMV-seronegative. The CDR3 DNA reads TGTGCCAGCAGGGCCGGGACTAGCGATGACGAGCAGTACTTC. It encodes CASRAGTSDDEQYF.